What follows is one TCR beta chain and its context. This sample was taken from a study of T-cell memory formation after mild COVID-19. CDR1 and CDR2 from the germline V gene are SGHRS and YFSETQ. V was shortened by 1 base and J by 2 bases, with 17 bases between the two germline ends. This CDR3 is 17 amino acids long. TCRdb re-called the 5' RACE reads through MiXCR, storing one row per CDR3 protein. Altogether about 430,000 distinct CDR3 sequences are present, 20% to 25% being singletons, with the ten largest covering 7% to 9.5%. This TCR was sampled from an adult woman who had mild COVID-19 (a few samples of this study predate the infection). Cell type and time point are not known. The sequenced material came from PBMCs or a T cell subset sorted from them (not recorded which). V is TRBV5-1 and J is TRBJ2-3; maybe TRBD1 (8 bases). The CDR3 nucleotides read TGCGCCAGCAGCTTGTCGGGGGGACAGGCCTACACAGATACGCAGTATTTT. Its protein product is CASSLSGGQAYTDTQYF.